The clone carrying this T cell receptor (beta chain) was detected only a few times. This entry is derived from a study of blood T cells in healthy people across ages. Study in general: Template switching captured about one barcoded beta molecule per two T cells.

A J-beta primer mix and a sample-barcoded 5' primer were used in a second PCR of about 7 to 12 cycles. CDR3-containing paired-end reads numbering at least 2.5 million came from each sample. MiXCR was run by TCRdb on the 5' RACE reads, yielding one entry per CDR3 protein. This sample carries about 1 million distinct CDR3 sequences, less than 50% of them seen once, and the ten largest clones take over 15%. The sample comprised blood. The receptor comes from a woman aged 60-75 years in good health.

CDR3 coding DNA: TGTGCCAGCAGCACCGGGACAGTCTACGAGCAGTACTTC. Protein: CASSTGTVYEQYF. This chain joins TRBV9 and TRBJ2-7; 7 bases fit TRBD1. Germline V gene lookup returns CDR1 SGDLS and CDR2 YYNGEE. The CDR3 has 13 residues. J gave up 3 bases and V 4 bases, and 4 bases lay outside the gene matches. Complete variable domain (other parts from reference TRBV9 and TRBJ2-7): DSGVTQTPKHLITATGQRVTLRCSPRSGDLSVYWYQQSLDQGLQFLIQYYNGEERAKGNILERFSAQQFPDLHSELNLSSLELGDSALYFCASSTGTVYEQYFGPGTRLTVT.